This is a list of T cell receptor beta chains from one sample in a study of early T cells in non-severe SARS-CoV-2 infection. TCRdb reprocessed the 5' RACE reads via MiXCR and lists one record per CDR3 protein. The sample has fewer than 100,000 distinct CDR3 sequences; approximately 6% are singletons. The specimen was whole blood. The receptors were sampled from an adult who was a healthcare worker with PCR-confirmed SARS-CoV-2 infection or an uninfected control (not recorded which). Each CDR3 is given with its conserved first and last residue. Each record gives: V gene, CDR3 protein.

TRBV20-1,CSAGTGLPYNEQFF
TRBV11-2,CASSRIGQGSYGYTF
TRBV4-2,CASSEPGNEQYF
TRBV7-9,CASTLLTGGYGYTF
TRBV11-2,CASSRSGTGSYEQYF
TRBV20-1,CSARRGSPLHF
TRBV20-1,CSAVSGTYSYEQYF
TRBV7-9,CASSPQELHTDTQYF
TRBV2,CASSVGQGGGEAFF
TRBV4-3,CASSQRTGDTQYF
TRBV19,CASTRGRGSTDTQYF
TRBV5-1,CASSLGGAHTGELFF
TRBV6-2/TRBV6-3,CASSNSGTFVNEQFF
TRBV29-1,CSVALSGYEQYF
TRBV29-1,CSVVGTGGMNTEAFF
TRBV6-1,CASRAQRGSYNEQFF
TRBV28,CASSLVGAGGYEQYF
TRBV5-5,CASKLGGSQETQYF
TRBV19,CASSSLRSGGTDTQYF
TRBV3-1,CASRGANEQFF
TRBV5-1,CASSPGGTASYNEQFF
TRBV4-2,CASSQDRRTRDEQYF
TRBV7-9,CASSPLDYRGKGLPQGYEQYF
TRBV12-3/TRBV12-4,CASSFGDTEAFF
TRBV10-2,CASSGTGAETQYF
TRBV15,CATSREQANTGELFF
TRBV20-1,CSATSSGGSGSNQPQHF
TRBV18,CASSPLLTETFSGNTIYF